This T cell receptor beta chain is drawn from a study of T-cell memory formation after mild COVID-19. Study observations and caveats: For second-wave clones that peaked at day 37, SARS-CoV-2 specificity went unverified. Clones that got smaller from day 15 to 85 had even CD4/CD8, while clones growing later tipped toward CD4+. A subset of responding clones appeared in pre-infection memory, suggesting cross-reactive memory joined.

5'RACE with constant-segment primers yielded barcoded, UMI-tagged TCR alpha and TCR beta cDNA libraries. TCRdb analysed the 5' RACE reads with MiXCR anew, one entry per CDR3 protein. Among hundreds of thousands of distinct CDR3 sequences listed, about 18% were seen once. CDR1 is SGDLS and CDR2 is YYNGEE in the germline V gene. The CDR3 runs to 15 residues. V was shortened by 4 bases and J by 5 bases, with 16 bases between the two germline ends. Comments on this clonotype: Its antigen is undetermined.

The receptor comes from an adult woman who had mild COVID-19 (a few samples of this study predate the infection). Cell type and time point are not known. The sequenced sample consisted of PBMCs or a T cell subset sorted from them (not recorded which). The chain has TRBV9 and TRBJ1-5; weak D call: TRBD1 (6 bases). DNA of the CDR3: TGTGCCAGCAGCCCCCGGGCAGGGGTGGATCAGCCCCAGCATTTT. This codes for CASSPRAGVDQPQHF.